This T cell receptor (beta chain) was profiled in a study of shared clonotypes between healthy human individuals. Study information: With ages of 18 to 49, the donors were two women and three men.

Deep was the level used in running the assay. Original analysis: ImmunoSEQ only sent back junction sequences with no quality scores, so filtering was done differently. The assay was immunoSEQ multiplex PCR, and TCRdb's table has in-frame clones only and misses some. V and J calls and clone size are as listed in that table; D and trimming were resolved from the DNA. The profile covers roughly 2,000,000 clones, with around 93% appearing a single time and more than 1.5% taken by the ten largest. Naive-designated CD8 cells lacked CD45RO, were positively enriched for CCR7, and omitted terminally differentiated effector memory CD45RA+ cells. This CDR3 has 15 residues. Germline trimming cut 5 bases from V and 4 bases from J; bases unmatched to any gene: 7. Germline CDR1 is MRHNA and CDR2 is SNTAGT.

The chain links TRBV6-4 to TRBJ2-5, with TRBD1 identical over 10 bases. The TCR originated in a man between 18 and 29 years old in good health. Some clones in this sample may be carry-over from other donors' samples. Sequencing was carried out using naive CD8+ T cells from PBMCs. The CDR3 nucleotides are TGTGCCAGCAGTCCCGGGACAGGGGACGCAGAGACCCAGTACTTC. Amino acid sequence: CASSPGTGDAETQYF.